The next 16 T cell receptor beta chains were all read from a single sample in a study of regulatory T cells in long-lasting Graves disease. Arm-PCR of CDR3 regions with iRepertoire HTBI primers generated TCR beta libraries. A single record per CDR3 protein comes from TCRdb applying MiXCR to the multiplex PCR reads. The data hold 400,000 to 450,000 distinct CDR3 sequences, with roughly a quarter observed a single time. The time point: persistent/refractory GD, antithyroid drugs over 5 years with positive TRAb. Researchers made the TCR library from RNA that was extracted from PBMCs. Sequencing used peripheral blood mononuclear cells (PBMCs), obtained when the disease was refractory, from a patient treated with antithyroid drugs. The receptors come from a female donor with Graves disease.

This clonotype was seen ten or more times. The rearrangement joins TRBV2 to TRBJ2-5, with 8 bases lining up with TRBD1. CDR1 is SNHLY and CDR2 is FYNNEI in the germline V gene. The CDR3 is 16 amino acids. Unmatched junction bases numbered 11, after V lost 4 bases and J lost 4 bases. This CDR3 is CASSVGGQVYSETQYF. In nucleotides, the CDR3 is TGTGCCAGCAGTGTTGGGGGACAGGTGTACTCAGAGACCCAGTACTTC. The whole variable domain, remainder taken from reference TRBV2 and TRBJ2-5, is EPEVTQTPSHQVTQMGQEVILRCVPISNHLYFYWYRQILGQKVEFLVSFYNNEISEKSEIFDDQFSVERPDGSNFTLKIRSTKLEDSAMYFCASSVGGQVYSETQYFGPGTRLLVL.

The sample holds one count of this clonotype. The chain links TRBV20-1 to TRBJ2-5; 12 nucleotides align to TRBD2. The CDR3 consists of 15 residues. Germline V gives CDR1 DFQATT, CDR2 SNEGSKA (reference sequence). The V and J ends lost 5 bases and 0 bases, in that order; junction bases with no gene match: 4. CDR3 DNA sequence: TGCAGTGCTGGTAGACTAGCGGGAGACCAAGAGACCCAGTACTTC. The encoded protein is CSAGRLAGDQETQYF.

The chain uses TRBV20-1 and TRBJ2-5, with TRBD2 as a possible D gene (5 bases). Trimming removed 3 bases from V and 1 base from J, with 18 bases in between. The CDR3 has 16 residues. Per germline, CDR1 DFQATT and CDR2 SNEGSKA (reference sequence). This CDR3 reads CSASNPRGIPQETQYF. CDR3 DNA sequence: TGCAGTGCTAGTAACCCACGGGGAATTCCCCAAGAGACCCAGTACTTC.

The table lists this clonotype with many counts. The chain combines TRBV28 with TRBJ1-4; 7 bases line up with TRBD1. This CDR3 has 14 amino acids. Germline V gene data show CDR1 as MDHEN and CDR2 as SYDVKM. Losses at the gene ends were 2 bases for V and 10 bases for J; bases not matched to a gene: 7. The CDR3 here is CASSLQGEGGKLFF. As DNA, the CDR3 is TGTGCCAGCAGTTTACAGGGGGAGGGAGGAAAACTGTTTTTT.

This clonotype was seen repeatedly, ten times or more. V usage is TRBV12-3 or TRBV12-4 and J usage is TRBJ1-5, with D uncertain. The CDR3 totals 15 residues. V was cut by 1 base and J by 0 bases, with 7 bases left in between. The CDR3, as DNA: TGTGCCAGCAGTTTAGAGGAGACTAGCAATCAGCCCCAGCATTTT. Its translation is CASSLEETSNQPQHF.

This clonotype was detected many times. The chain employs TRBV28 and TRBJ2-7; tentatively, D is TRBD2 (6 bases). The CDR3 spans 14 residues. Trimming shortened V by 4 bases and J by 0 bases, and 10 bases separated the two germline ends. Per the germline V gene, CDR1 is MDHEN and CDR2 is SYDVKM. CDR3 DNA: TGTGCCAGCAGTTGGGACGGGAGCTCCTACGAGCAGTACTTC. This translates into CASSWDGSSYEQYF.

Here the CDR3 reads CASSPRGESNEQYF. CDR3 sequence (DNA): TGCGCCAGCAGCCCCAGGGGGGAAAGTAACGAGCAGTACTTC. This chain uses TRBV5-1 with TRBJ2-7; D possibly corresponds to TRBD1 (7 bases). The V gene's germline CDR1 is SGHRS and CDR2 YFSETQ. V lost 4 bases and J 5 bases, leaving 16 bases between the germline ends. The CDR3 loop spans 14 amino acids.

The rearrangement links TRBV27 to TRBJ1-6, with 9 bases lining up with TRBD1. Trimming removed 6 bases from V and 10 bases from J; junction bases left unmatched: 10. This CDR3 spans 15 amino acids. CDR1 MNHEY and CDR2 SMNVEV come from the germline V gene (reference sequence). CDR3 DNA sequence: TGTGCCAGCAGAAACGACAGGGGGTCGGGATCACCCCTCCACTTT. Amino acids: CASRNDRGSGSPLHF.

This chain uses TRBV19 with TRBJ1-2; TRBD1 is a possible D gene (6 bases). The CDR3 runs 13 residues. The germline V and J ends were trimmed by 6 bases and 2 bases, with 10 bases remaining between them. The germline CDR1 and CDR2 sequences are LNHDA and SQIVND (reference sequence). The CDR3 region is CASRIQGNYGYTF. The CDR3 bases are TGTGCCAGTAGGATACAGGGCAACTATGGCTACACCTTC.

This clonotype was found a few times. The chain uses TRBV7-6 and TRBJ1-5; no definite D call. Germline CDR1 reads SGHVS; CDR2 reads FNYEAQ. Trimming removed 1 base at V and 7 bases at J, with 14 bases between. The CDR3 spans 15 residues. The DNA of the CDR3 is TGTGCCAGCAGCTTAGAAGTGTGGGCGGGACAGCCCCAGCATTTT. Its protein product is CASSLEVWAGQPQHF.

This clonotype was seen ten or more times. The chain has TRBV24-1 and TRBJ2-2, with 8 bases that match TRBD1. Germline-derived CDR1 and CDR2 are KGHDR and SFDVKD. The J segment lost 1 base and the V segment lost 2 bases, leaving 5 bases of the junction unmatched. The CDR3 totals 17 residues. The CDR3 sequence: CATSDSAGTGNTGELFF. DNA for the CDR3: TGTGCCACCAGTGATTCGGCTGGGACAGGGAACACCGGGGAGCTGTTTTTT.

This clonotype showed up just a few times. V gene TRBV19 combines with J gene TRBJ2-7, with TRBD1 identical over 7 bases. CDR1 is LNHDA, CDR2 SQIVND, per germline (reference sequence). The trim removed 5 bases at V and 5 bases at J, leaving 6 bases unmatched. There are 13 residues in the CDR3. DNA for the CDR3: TGTGCCAGTAGTCGGACAGGATTCCACGAGCAGTACTTC. Protein product: CASSRTGFHEQYF.

This clonotype was detected many times. V and J are TRBV20-1 and TRBJ1-1; weak D call: TRBD1 (6 bases). V shed 6 bases and J shed 1 base, with 9 bases lying between them. This CDR3 contains 12 residues. The germline gives CDR1 DFQATT, CDR2 SNEGSKA (reference sequence). The CDR3, as DNA: TGCAGTGCCCCGGGACAGAACACTGAAGCTTTCTTT. Translated, it gives CSAPGQNTEAFF.

This clonotype was found a few times. The chain is built from TRBV12-3 or TRBV12-4 and TRBJ1-2, with a possible D match to TRBD1 (6 bases). CDR3 size: 14 residues. Between the trimmed V and J ends, which lost 6 bases and 5 bases, there was a span of 16 bases. In DNA, the CDR3 is TGTGCCAGCAGCGAACAAGGGGGGGGTTATGGCTACACCTTC. Amino acids: CASSEQGGGYGYTF.

V and J are TRBV18 and TRBJ1-1; D unclear. V lost 4 bases and J lost 3, with 18 bases in between. Looked up from germline, CDR1 is KGHSH and CDR2 is LQKENI. CDR3 length: 16 residues. As DNA, the CDR3 is TGTGCCAGCTCACTTGGTATTGCGATCGGTGACACTGAAGCTTTCTTT. It codes for CASSLGIAIGDTEAFF. Complete variable domain (other parts from reference TRBV18 and TRBJ1-1): NAGVMQNPRHLVRRRGQEARLRCSPMKGHSHVYWYRQLPEEGLKFMVYLQKENIIDESGMPKERFSAEFPKEGPSILRIQQVVRGDSAAYFCASSLGIAIGDTEAFFGQGTRLTVV.

This chain links TRBV18 with TRBJ1-4, with TRBD1 identical over 7 bases. This CDR3 has 15 residues. The V gene end was trimmed by 4 bases and the J gene end by 4 bases; junction bases not matched to a gene: 6. Germline lookup yields CDR1 KGHSH and CDR2 LQKENI. This CDR3 is CASSLGQRINEKLFF. CDR3 nucleotides: TGTGCCAGCTCACTGGGACAGAGAATTAATGAAAAACTGTTTTTT. The full variable domain, completed using reference TRBV18 and TRBJ1-4, is NAGVMQNPRHLVRRRGQEARLRCSPMKGHSHVYWYRQLPEEGLKFMVYLQKENIIDESGMPKERFSAEFPKEGPSILRIQQVVRGDSAAYFCASSLGQRINEKLFFGSGTQLSVL.